This record covers a single TCR beta chain. This clonotype was seen a few times. Its antigen remains undetermined. Base qualities are missing; no much larger clone stands one base away. The data were obtained in a study of molecular identifiers for immune sequencing clone quantification (dated 2018 in TCRdb). Looking at the study overall: For a replicate experiment, RNA from roughly 20,000 or 100,000 naive CD8 T cells was divided into five aliquots, of which four were sequenced. This methods study used CD8 T cells to benchmark TCR RNA copy counting and molecular-identifier clustering-based TCR repertoire sequencing (MIDCIRS). Paper-wide results and their limitations: Spiked-in Jurkat TCR RNA (approximately 9 copies' worth), which is not part of the donor repertoire, was contained in the naive libraries. When barcode sub-clustering was not used, chimeric consensus sequences inflated TCR diversity, with chimeras reaching as high as 47%. Spiked-in Jurkat TCR RNA equal to a single cell's worth was reported to be detectable even within one million naive CD8 T cells. Identical TCR molecules sharing a barcode could cause highly expanded clone sizes to be underestimated. In CMV-specific effector cells, clones with more than 20 RNA copies accounted for over 97% of molecules, whereas in naive cells such clones accounted for under 1%. Modeling indicated roughly 3.3 TCR RNA copies recovered per cell, compared with 7.5 to 10 by digital PCR, which implies a capture efficiency of approximately 30%.

Counted from cysteine to phenylalanine, this CDR3 has 16 amino acids. Only CDR3 DNA is held: 48 bases, read in frame from base 1. V is pared back by 6 bases and J by 0 bases, with 14 bases lying between the germline termini. CDR1 and CDR2, looked up from the germline V gene, are MNHEY and SVGAGI. To prepare the library, PCR was applied. The sequencer was a NextSeq 500. Bulk TCR libraries were generated as previously described, with the TCR primers listed in Table S5 used. Purification of total RNA was performed with the Qiagen AllPrep DNA/RNA kit. Before any analysis, reads coming from multiple sequencing runs of the same library were combined into one pool. The study's own analysis went as follows. Reads were retained only if their TCR constant sequence matched exactly, and those retained reads were trimmed to 150 nt and grouped according to their 12-nt molecular barcodes. Within each barcode group, reads were sub-clustered at a 15% Levenshtein threshold, and quality-weighted consensus sequences were built per RNA molecule. Non-functional sequences were discarded, and so were lower-count sequences lying one edit away from another sequence. Barcode sub-clusters with fewer than 20% of the maximum read count were removed, based on fitting two negative binomial distributions. TCRdb reworked the public reads: Q25 trimming with fastp, MiXCR clone assembly, productive beta chains retained. CDR3 protein duplicates are merged, each entry listing the most common genes and DNA. The V and J calls, along with clone size, are taken from TCRdb and not from the paper's own processing. Counted in this sample were around 460,000 distinct CDR3 sequences; around 23% of them appeared once. The biggest ten clones account for under 0.85% of the sample.

Naive CD8 T cell libraries were made from 20,000 to 1,000,000 sorted cells using 10%, 30% or 50% of purified RNA. Naive CD8 T cells were FACS-sorted as CD8+CD4-CCR7+CD45RA+ on a BD FACSAria II into RLT Plus buffer. To test detection sensitivity, Jurkat RNA equal to ten TCR copies was added to samples of about 20,000-1,000,000 naive CD8 T cells. CD8 T cells were enriched using RosetteSep CD8+ T Cell Enrichment Cocktail and Ficoll-Paque, and the enriched cells then underwent ACK red cell lysis. The sample taken for sequencing was naive CD8+ T cells from blood, with Jurkat cell RNA spiked in. Explained via the paper, the cell subset or site label denotes: FACS-sorted CD8+CD4-CCR7+CD45RA+ naive T cells. This TCR came from a human donor in good health. Some libraries in this study had Jurkat cell RNA spiked in. The chain couples TRBV6-5 to TRBJ2-2; perhaps TRBD1 is the D gene, with 5 bases matching. The encoded CDR3 is CASSEWGAPNTGELFF. The bases read TGTGCCAGCAGCGAATGGGGCGCCCCGAACACCGGGGAGCTGTTTTTT.